The TCR beta chain described here comes from a study of Graves' ophthalmopathy and Graves' hyperthyroidism. This clonotype appeared many times. The CDR3 consists of 14 residues. V shed 6 bases and J 5 bases; nucleotides not matched to a gene: 6. Germline CDR1 and CDR2: MNHNY and SVGAGI (reference sequence). Amplified material comprised TCR beta CDR3 regions derived from RNA transcripts. Second-round multiplex PCR followed a first-round RT-PCR using HTBI primers. A single record per CDR3 protein comes from TCRdb applying MiXCR to the multiplex PCR reads. The sample holds some 1.1 million distinct CDR3 sequences, about 38% seen once.

The sample taken for sequencing was peripheral blood or thyroid tissue (not recorded which). V and J are TRBV6-6 and TRBJ1-2; 10 bases map to TRBD1. This clonotype was obtained from an adult man with Graves' hyperthyroidism. CDR3 in amino acids: CASSAWGQGYGYTF. The CDR3 DNA reads TGTGCCAGCAGCGCCTGGGGACAGGGGTATGGCTACACCTTC.